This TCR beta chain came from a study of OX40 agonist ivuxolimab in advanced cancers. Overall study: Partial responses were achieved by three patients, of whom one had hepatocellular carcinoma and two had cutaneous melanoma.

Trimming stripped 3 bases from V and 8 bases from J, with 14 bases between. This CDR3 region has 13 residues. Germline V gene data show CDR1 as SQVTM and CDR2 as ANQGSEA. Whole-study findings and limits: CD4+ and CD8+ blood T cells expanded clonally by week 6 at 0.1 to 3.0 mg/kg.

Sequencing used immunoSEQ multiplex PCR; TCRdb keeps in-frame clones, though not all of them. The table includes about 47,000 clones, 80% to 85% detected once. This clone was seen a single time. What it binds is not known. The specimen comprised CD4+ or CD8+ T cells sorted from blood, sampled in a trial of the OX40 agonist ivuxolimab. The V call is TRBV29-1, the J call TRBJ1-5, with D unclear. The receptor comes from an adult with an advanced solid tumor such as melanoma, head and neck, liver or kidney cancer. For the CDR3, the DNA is TGCAGCGTTGATAGGGCGGTCCAGAAGCCCCAGCATTTT. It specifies CSVDRAVQKPQHF.